This T cell receptor (beta chain) was observed in a study of identical twins (TCRdb year 2016). In terms of the full investigation: The study deep-sequenced TCR alpha and beta repertoires from monozygotic twins, unrelated adults of various ages and cord blood to test whether fetal clonotypes persist. To rule out contamination, replicate twin experiments were performed at different times with different library preparation protocols.

All donors were healthy Caucasians. The twin cohort comprised three pairs of female monozygotic twins, all aged roughly 18 to 30 years. Miltenyi CD45RO+ enrichment and human naive T-cell isolation kits were used to isolate memory (CD45RO+) and naive T cells from PBMC. The paper's findings and limits, for the study overall: In monozygotic twins, out-of-frame TCR alpha sharing was systematically underestimated by recombination models, although the models agreed with sharing between unrelated individuals. Because the same donors could not be followed over many years, conclusions were based on cross-sectional statistical analysis. Invariant T cells such as MAIT and iNKT could partly confound zero-insertion analyses, though diverse VJ usage argued against this for most clonotypes. Compared with coincidental sharing between unrelated individuals, an excess of low generation-probability sequences was observed among out-of-frame TCR alpha sequences shared between twins. Abundant cord blood beta clonotypes carried fewer insertions; young adult naive repertoires showed a weaker similar trend, while memory repertoires showed none. A weaker excess of twin sharing was found in beta out-of-frame sequences because the signal-to-noise ratio was lowered by fewer shared sequences.

The CDR3 runs 15 residues from the cysteine to the phenylalanine. Only the CDR3 part of the read is kept: 45 bases, read in frame from the first base. V loses 3 bases at its end and J loses 6 bases; junction bases beyond the gene matches: 5. The germline V gene (reference sequence) supplies CDR1 SGHKS and CDR2 YYEKEE. Library preparation used 5' RACE. The sequencer was an Illumina HiSeq 2000. Template switching added a universal primer binding site, and the final cDNA carried a unique molecular identifier that allowed TCR cDNA molecules to be counted accurately. Specific primers in the conserved constant-segment region were used to synthesize first-strand cDNA for the TCR alpha and beta chains. To control for contamination, each cDNA library was double barcoded with a SMART-Mk sample barcode plus Illumina barcodes. TruSeq adapter sequences, together with Illumina sample barcodes, were added in two successive PCR steps. Sequencing of the TCR alpha and beta cDNA libraries was done on the Illumina HiSeq platform using custom primers. In the original analysis: MiGEC was used to process raw reads and extract unique molecular identifiers, and MiXCR was used to find CDR3 positions. For each individual, recombination models were inferred using an EM algorithm with the repgenHMM and IGoR tools. Shared clonotype analysis was performed with the tcR package in R, normalizing sharing by the product of cloneset sizes. To study raw recombination without the effects of thymic and clonal selection, out-of-frame nonproductive sequences were analyzed. Clones were called with MiXCR by TCRdb after fastp trimmed the public reads at Q25, and only in-frame beta chains were retained. For every CDR3 protein sequence, its rows merge into one entry that carries the most common genes and DNA. In this record, the V and J calls reflect TCRdb's handling and not the investigators' own analysis. In all, the sample holds about 280,000 distinct CDR3 sequences, and approximately 8% of those were seen once. Jointly, the top ten make up approximately 2.1% of the sample.

This clonotype was picked up a small number of times. Its specific antigen is unknown. It has no much larger one-base neighbor in the sample; base qualities were not kept. The data also belong to a second study, concerning yellow fever vaccine responses in identical twins. The second paper states: The T cell response to vaccination in identical twins was reported by the authors to appear partly convergent and partly personalized. In the study, vaccine-responding T cell clones were precisely tracked in identical twins.

The clonotype originates from a woman aged 18-35 years in good health. The chain links TRBV5-5 with TRBJ1-4, with TRBD1 matching 10 junction bases. Source material: memory (CD45RO+) T cells sorted from blood. Taken with the paper, the label for cell subset or site translates to: CD45RO+ enriched T cells. The CDR3 region has the sequence CASSWGGTGDEKLFF. The nucleotide sequence reads as follows: TGTGCCAGCAGCTGGGGCGGGACAGGGGATGAAAAACTGTTTTTT.